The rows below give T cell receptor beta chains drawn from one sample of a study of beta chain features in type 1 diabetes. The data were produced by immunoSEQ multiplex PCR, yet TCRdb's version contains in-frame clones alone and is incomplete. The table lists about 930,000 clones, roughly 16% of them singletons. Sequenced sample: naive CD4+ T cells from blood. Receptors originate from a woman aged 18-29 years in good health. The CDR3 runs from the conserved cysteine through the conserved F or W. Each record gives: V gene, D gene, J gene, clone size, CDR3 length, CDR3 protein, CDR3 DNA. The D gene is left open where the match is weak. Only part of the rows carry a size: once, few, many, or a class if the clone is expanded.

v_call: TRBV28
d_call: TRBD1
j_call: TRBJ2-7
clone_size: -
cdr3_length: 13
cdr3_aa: CASIGQGIYEQYF
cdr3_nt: TGTGCCAGCATTGGACAGGGGATCTACGAGCAGTACTTC

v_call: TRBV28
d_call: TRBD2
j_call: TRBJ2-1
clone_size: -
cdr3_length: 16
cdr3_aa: CATGAAGGLSYNEQFF
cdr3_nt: TGTGCCACCGGCGCAGCGGGAGGCCTCTCCTACAATGAGCAGTTCTTC

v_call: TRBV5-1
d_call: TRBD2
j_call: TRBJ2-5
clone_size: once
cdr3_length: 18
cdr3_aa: CASSLELAGATSQETQYF
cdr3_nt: TGCGCCAGCAGCTTGGAACTAGCGGGAGCCACTTCCCAAGAGACCCAGTACTTC

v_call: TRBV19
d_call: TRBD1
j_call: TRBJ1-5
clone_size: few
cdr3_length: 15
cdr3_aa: CASSGQAHSNQPQHF
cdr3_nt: TGTGCCAGTAGTGGACAGGCTCATAGCAATCAGCCCCAGCATTTT

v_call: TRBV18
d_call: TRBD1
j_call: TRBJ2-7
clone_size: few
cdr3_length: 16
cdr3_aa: CASSHPGQLAPYEQYF
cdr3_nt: TGTGCCAGCTCACACCCGGGACAGCTAGCCCCCTACGAGCAGTACTTC

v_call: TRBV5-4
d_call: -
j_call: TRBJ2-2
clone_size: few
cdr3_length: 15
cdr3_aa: CASSRWTANTGELFF
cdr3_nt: TGTGCCAGCAGCCGCTGGACTGCGAACACCGGGGAGCTGTTTTTT

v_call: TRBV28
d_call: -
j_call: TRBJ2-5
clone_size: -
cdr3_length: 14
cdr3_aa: CASSRGLVAETQYF
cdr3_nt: TGTGCCAGCAGTCGGGGCCTCGTTGCAGAGACCCAGTACTTC

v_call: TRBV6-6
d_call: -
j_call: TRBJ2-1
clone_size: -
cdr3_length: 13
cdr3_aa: CAIRDRGSNEQFF
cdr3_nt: TGTGCCATACGGGACCGGGGGAGCAATGAGCAGTTCTTC

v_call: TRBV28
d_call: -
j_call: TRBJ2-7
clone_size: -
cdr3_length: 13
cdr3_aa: CASSLAQSYEQYF
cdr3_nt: TGTGCCAGCAGTTTAGCACAGTCATACGAGCAGTACTTC

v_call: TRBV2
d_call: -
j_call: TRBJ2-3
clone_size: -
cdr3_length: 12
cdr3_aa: CASRGPTDTQYF
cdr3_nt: TGTGCCAGTAGGGGCCCCACAGATACGCAGTATTTT

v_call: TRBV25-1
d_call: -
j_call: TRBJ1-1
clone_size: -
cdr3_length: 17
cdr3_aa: CASSGPTGLWGDTEAFF
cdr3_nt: TGTGCCAGCAGTGGTCCAACAGGGTTGTGGGGAGACACTGAAGCTTTCTTT

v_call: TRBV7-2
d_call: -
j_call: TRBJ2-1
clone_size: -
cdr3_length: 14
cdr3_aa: CASSFSPAPNEQFF
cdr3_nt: TGTGCCAGCAGCTTTTCGCCTGCGCCCAATGAGCAGTTCTTC

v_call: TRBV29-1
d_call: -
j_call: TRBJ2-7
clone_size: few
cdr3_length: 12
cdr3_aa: CSVRGVTYEQYF
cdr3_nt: TGCAGCGTCAGAGGGGTCACCTACGAGCAGTACTTC

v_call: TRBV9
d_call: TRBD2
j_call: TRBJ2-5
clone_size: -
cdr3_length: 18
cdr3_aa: CASSVGGLAGGPGETQYF
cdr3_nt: TGTGCCAGCAGCGTAGGGGGACTAGCGGGAGGGCCTGGGGAGACCCAGTACTTC

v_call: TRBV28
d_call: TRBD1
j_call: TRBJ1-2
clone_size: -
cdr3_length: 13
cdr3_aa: CASSTDRGYGYTF
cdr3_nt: TGTGCCAGCAGTACCGACAGGGGCTATGGCTACACCTTC

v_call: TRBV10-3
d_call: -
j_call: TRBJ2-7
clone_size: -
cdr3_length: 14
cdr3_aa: CAISERGSSYEQYF
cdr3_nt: TGTGCCATCAGTGAGAGGGGGAGCAGCTACGAGCAGTACTTC

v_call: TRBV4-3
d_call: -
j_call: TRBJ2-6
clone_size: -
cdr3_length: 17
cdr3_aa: CASSQDGVASGANVLTF
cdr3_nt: TGCGCCAGCAGCCAAGATGGGGTAGCCTCTGGGGCCAACGTCCTGACTTTC

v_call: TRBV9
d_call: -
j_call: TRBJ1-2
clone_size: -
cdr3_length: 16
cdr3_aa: CASSTDRDGINYGYTF
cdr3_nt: TGTGCCAGCAGCACAGACCGGGACGGAATTAACTATGGCTACACCTTC

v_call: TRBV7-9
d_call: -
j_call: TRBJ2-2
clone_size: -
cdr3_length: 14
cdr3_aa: CASSFLPEPGELFF
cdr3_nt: TGTGCCAGCAGCTTTTTGCCGGAACCCGGGGAGCTGTTTTTT

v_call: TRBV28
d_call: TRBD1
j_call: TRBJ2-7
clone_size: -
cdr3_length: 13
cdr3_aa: CASSRGQGTEQYF
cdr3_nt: TGTGCCAGCAGTCGAGGACAGGGGACCGAGCAGTACTTC